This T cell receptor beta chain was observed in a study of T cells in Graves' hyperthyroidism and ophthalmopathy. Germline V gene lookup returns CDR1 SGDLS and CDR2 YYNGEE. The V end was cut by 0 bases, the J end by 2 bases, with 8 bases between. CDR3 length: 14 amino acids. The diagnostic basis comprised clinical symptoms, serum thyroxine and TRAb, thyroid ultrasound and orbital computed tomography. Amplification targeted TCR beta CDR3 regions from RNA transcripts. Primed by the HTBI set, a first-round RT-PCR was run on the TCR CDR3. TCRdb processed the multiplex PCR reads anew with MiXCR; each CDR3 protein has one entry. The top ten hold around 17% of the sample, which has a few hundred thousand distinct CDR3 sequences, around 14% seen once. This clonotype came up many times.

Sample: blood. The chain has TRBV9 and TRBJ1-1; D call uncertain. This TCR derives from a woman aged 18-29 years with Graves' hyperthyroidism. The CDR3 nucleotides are TGTGCCAGCAGCGTAGCCCAACTAAACACTGAAGCTTTCTTT. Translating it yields CASSVAQLNTEAFF.